The T cell receptor (beta chain) under discussion was sequenced for a study of blood T cell repertoires in COVID-19. Germline CDR1 SGHTS, CDR2 YDEGEE. The CDR3 is 13 amino acids. V dropped 6 bases and J dropped 1 base, with 9 bases sitting between them. This table comes from immunoSEQ multiplex PCR, and its TCRdb copy is limited to in-frame clones, with some not included. The sample yields about 120,000 clones, 85% to 90% seen once. Sequencing used peripheral blood. The rearrangement joins TRBV5-8 to TRBJ2-3; perhaps TRBD2 as D (6 bases). The TCR was taken from a man between 65 and 85 years old with active or convalescent COVID-19. The DNA for the CDR3 is TGTGCCAGCATCCCGGGGGGCACAGATACGCAGTATTTT. It specifies CASIPGGTDTQYF.